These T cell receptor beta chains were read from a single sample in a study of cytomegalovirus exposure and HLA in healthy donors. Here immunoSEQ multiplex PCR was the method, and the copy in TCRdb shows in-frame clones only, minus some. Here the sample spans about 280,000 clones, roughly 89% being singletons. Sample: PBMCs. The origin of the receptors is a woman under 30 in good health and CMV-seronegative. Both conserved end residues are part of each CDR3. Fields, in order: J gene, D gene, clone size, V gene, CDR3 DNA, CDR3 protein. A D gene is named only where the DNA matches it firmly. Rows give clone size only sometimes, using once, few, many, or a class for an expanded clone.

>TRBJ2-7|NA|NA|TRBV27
TGTGCCAGCTTTTCCCGGGACGAGCAGTACTTC
CASFSRDEQYF
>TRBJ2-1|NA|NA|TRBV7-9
TGTGCCAGCGCAGGCAATGAGCAGTTCTTC
CASAGNEQFF
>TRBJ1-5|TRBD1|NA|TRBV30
TGTGCCTGGGGACAGGTCGGTAATCAGCCCCAGCATTTT
CAWGQVGNQPQHF
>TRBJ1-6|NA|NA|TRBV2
TGTGCCAGCAGTGAAGAGGGGAGGCTCAATTCACCCCTCCACTTT
CASSEEGRLNSPLHF
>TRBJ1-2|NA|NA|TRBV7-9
TGTGCCAGCAGCCCACAGGGCGATGGCTACACCTTC
CASSPQGDGYTF
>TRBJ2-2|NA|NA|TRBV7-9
TGTGCCAGCAGCCCCCGGGGTGGGAACACCGGGGAGCTGTTTTTT
CASSPRGGNTGELFF
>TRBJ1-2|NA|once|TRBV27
TGTGCCAGCAGTTTAAGGGCTGAGGAGGGGTCTTCCTACACCTTC
CASSLRAEEGSSYTF
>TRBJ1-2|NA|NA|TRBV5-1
TGCGCCAGCAGCCGTCTCTCAAGACAACTCTATGGCTACACCTTC
CASSRLSRQLYGYTF
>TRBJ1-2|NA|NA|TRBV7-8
TGTGCCAGCAGCACACAGGTCTCCCTTAGTGGCTACACCTTC
CASSTQVSLSGYTF
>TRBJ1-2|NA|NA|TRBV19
TGTGCCAGTACAGCCATGACAGACAGGTTGCATGGCTACACCTTC
CASTAMTDRLHGYTF
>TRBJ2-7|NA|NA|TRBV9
TGTGCCAGCAGCGTAGCAGGGTATAGCAACGAGCAGTACTTC
CASSVAGYSNEQYF
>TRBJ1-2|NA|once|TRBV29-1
TGCAGCGTTGATCCGGGGGACGGGCTTGGCTACACCTTC
CSVDPGDGLGYTF
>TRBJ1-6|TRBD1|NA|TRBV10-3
TGTGCCATCGGGCGGGACAGGGAGGGATCACCCCTCCACTTT
CAIGRDREGSPLHF
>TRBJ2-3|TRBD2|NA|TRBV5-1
TGCGCCAGCAGCTTACTAGGACTAGCGGGTGCAGATACGCAGTATTTT
CASSLLGLAGADTQYF
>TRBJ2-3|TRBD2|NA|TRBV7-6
TGTGCCAGCAGCTTAGCAGTAGGGCTAGCGGGTCGCAATACGCAGTATTTT
CASSLAVGLAGRNTQYF
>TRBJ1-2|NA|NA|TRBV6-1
TGTGCCAGCAGTGTTGAACAGGGCTCCGTCGGTGGAGGCTACACCTTC
CASSVEQGSVGGGYTF
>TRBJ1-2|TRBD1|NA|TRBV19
TGTGCCAGTAGGGGATTGAGACAGGGCCCCCATGGCTACACCTTC
CASRGLRQGPHGYTF
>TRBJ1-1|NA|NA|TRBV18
TGTGCCAGCTCACGAGTAGGAGGGGGGGGCACTGAAGCTTTCTTT
CASSRVGGGGTEAFF
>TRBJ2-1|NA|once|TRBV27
TGTGCCAGCAGTTCTGAGGGGGGGCCCAATGAGCAGTTCTTC
CASSSEGGPNEQFF
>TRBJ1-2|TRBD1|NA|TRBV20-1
TGCAGTGCCAGAGGGGGGACAGTGAACACCTTC
CSARGGTVNTF
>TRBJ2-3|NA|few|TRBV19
TGTGCCAGTAGTAAGGGGCAGGGGAGCGCAGATACGCAGTATTTT
CASSKGQGSADTQYF
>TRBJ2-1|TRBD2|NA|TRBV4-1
TGCGCCAGCAGCCAAGATATGAAGGTGGGACTAAACAATGAGCAGTTCTTC
CASSQDMKVGLNNEQFF
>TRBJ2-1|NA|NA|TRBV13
TGTGCCAGCAGTTCAGAGCGAAATGAGCAGTTCTTC
CASSSERNEQFF
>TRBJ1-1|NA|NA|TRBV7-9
TGTGCCAGCACCTCCGTGGGGGGGCGGAACACTGAAGCTTTCTTT
CASTSVGGRNTEAFF
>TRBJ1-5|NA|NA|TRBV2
TGTGCCAGCAGTGGCCCACCACAAAACCAGTACCAGCATTTT
CASSGPPQNQYQHF
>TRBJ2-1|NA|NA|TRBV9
TGTGCCAGCAGCGTATGGGCAAGCAATGAGCAGTTCTTC
CASSVWASNEQFF
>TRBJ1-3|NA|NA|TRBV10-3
TGTGCCATCAGTGAATCGTCAGTCTCCTCTGGAAACACCATATATTTT
CAISESSVSSGNTIYF
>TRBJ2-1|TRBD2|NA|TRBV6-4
TGTGCCAGCAGAAAACTAGCGGGGGGGCAGGATGAGCAGTTCTTC
CASRKLAGGQDEQFF
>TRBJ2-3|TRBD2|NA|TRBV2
TGTGCCAGCATGGGACTAGCGGATCGCACAGATACGCAGTATTTT
CASMGLADRTDTQYF
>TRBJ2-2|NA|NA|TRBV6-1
TGTGCCAGCAGCGTGCTGTGGTCCGGGAACGGGGAGCTGTTTTTT
CASSVLWSGNGELFF
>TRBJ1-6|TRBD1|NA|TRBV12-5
TGTGCTAGTGGTTTGGTACTTAGCGGGACAGGGGGGGGAGGGCCCCTCCACTTT
CASGLVLSGTGGGGPLHF
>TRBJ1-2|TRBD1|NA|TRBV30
TGTGCCTGGAGTCCTCTTGGACAGGGGTCCTATGGCTACACCTTC
CAWSPLGQGSYGYTF
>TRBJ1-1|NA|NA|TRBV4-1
TGCGCCAGCAGCCTAGACTTAGTGGGGTGGAGGAGTGGGGCTTTCTTT
CASSLDLVGWRSGAFF
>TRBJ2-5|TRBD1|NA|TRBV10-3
TGTGCCATCAGTGGATCAGGGACAGGGGTGTTGGAGACCCAGTACTTC
CAISGSGTGVLETQYF
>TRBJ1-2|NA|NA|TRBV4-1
TGCGCCAGCAACGCAGGGTATACGTCTGGCTACACCTTC
CASNAGYTSGYTF
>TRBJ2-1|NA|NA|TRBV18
TGTGCCAGCTCACCGGACAGTTACAATGAGCAGTTCTTC
CASSPDSYNEQFF
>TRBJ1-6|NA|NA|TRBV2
TGTGCCAGCAGTGCTCGCCAATTTACGGCCCTCCACTTT
CASSARQFTALHF
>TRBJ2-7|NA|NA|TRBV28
TGTGCCAGCAGTTTAGTAGGTAGGGGCTACGAGCAGTACTTC
CASSLVGRGYEQYF
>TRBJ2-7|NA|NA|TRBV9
TGTGCCAGCAGCTTGGGGGGGGCCCTTGACTACGAGCAGTACTTC
CASSLGGALDYEQYF
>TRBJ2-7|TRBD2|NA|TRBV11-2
TGTGCCAGCAGCTTAGTATCCGGACTAGCCTACGAGCAGTACTTC
CASSLVSGLAYEQYF
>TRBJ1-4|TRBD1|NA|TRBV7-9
TGTGCCAGCAGCTCGGACAGGGAGGTGGAAAAACTGTTTTTT
CASSSDREVEKLFF
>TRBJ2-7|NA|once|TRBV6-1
TGTGCCAGCAGTGAAAGAGGCGCGTTCTCCTACGAGCAGTACTTC
CASSERGAFSYEQYF
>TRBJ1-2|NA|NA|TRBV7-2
TGTGCCAGCAGCTTAGCTTGGGGCTCCTATGGCTACACCTTC
CASSLAWGSYGYTF
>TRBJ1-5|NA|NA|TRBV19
TGTGCCAGTAGTTCCACAGGGTCCTACAATCAGCCCCAGCATTTT
CASSSTGSYNQPQHF
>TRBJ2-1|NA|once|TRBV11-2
TGTGCCAGCAGGAGGGCGGGGAATGAGCAGTTCTTC
CASRRAGNEQFF
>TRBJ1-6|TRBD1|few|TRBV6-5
TGTGCCAGCAGGGGATCCGGGACAGGTGTTTCACCCCTCCACTTT
CASRGSGTGVSPLHF
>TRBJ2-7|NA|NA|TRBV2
TGTGCCAGCAGGGCTTTGAGGGGGGGCGACGAGCAGTACTTC
CASRALRGGDEQYF
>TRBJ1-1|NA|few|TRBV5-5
TGTGCCAGCCGCTTTGACATGAACACTGAAGCTTTCTTT
CASRFDMNTEAFF
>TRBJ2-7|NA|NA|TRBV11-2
TGTGCCAGCAGCCGGGTCCAAGGTCCCTACGAGCAGTACTTC
CASSRVQGPYEQYF
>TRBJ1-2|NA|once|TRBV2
TGTGCCACCTCTACACTGGCGGGAGTGGGCGGCTACACCTTC
CATSTLAGVGGYTF
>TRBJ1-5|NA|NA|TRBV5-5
TGTGCCAGCAGCCCAAGTGGCCAACAGCCCCAGCATTTT
CASSPSGQQPQHF
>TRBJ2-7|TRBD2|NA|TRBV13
TGTGCCAGCAGCCCGCGCGGGGGGGCCGAAGAGCAGTACTTC
CASSPRGGAEEQYF
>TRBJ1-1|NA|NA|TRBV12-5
TGTGCTAGTGCTCCCGACAGGACAGAAGCTTTCTTT
CASAPDRTEAFF
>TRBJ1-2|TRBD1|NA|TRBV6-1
TGTGCCAGCAGGGACAGGCGGGACTATGGCTACACCTTC
CASRDRRDYGYTF
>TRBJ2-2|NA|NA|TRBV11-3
TGTGCCAGCAGCTCCCGACAGAGCAACACCGGGGAGCTGTTTTTT
CASSSRQSNTGELFF
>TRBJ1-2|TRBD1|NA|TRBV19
TGTGCCAGTAGTATACCAGAGGACAGGAAGGCTAACTATGGCTACACCTTC
CASSIPEDRKANYGYTF
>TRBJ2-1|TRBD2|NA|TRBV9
TGTGCCAGCAGCGGAATGGCTGTGCGGGGGGGCGTGATTGAGCAGTTCTTC
CASSGMAVRGGVIEQFF
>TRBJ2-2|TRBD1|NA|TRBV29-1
TGCAGCGCCGGTGGAGGGACAGGGGCTATCGGGGAGCTGTTTTTT
CSAGGGTGAIGELFF
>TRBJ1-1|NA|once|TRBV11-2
TGTGCCAGCAGCTTATCAGTGAATATGAACACTGAAGCTTTCTTT
CASSLSVNMNTEAFF
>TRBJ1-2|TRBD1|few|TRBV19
TGTGCCTCGACAGGGGGTACGGACTATGGCTACACCTTC
CASTGGTDYGYTF